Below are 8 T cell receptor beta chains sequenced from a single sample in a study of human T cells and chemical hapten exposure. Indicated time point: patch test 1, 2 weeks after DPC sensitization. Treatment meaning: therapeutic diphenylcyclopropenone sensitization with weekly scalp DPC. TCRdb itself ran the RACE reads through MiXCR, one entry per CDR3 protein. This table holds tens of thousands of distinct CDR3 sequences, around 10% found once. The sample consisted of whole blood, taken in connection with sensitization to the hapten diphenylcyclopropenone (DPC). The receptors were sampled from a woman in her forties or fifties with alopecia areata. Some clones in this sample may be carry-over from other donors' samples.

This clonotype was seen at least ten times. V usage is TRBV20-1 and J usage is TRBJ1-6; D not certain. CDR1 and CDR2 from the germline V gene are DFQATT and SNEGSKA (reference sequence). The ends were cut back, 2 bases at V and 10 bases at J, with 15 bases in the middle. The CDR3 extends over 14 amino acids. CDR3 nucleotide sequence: TGCAGTGCTAGACTCCCGACGGAAATCTCACCCCTCCACTTT. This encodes CSARLPTEISPLHF.

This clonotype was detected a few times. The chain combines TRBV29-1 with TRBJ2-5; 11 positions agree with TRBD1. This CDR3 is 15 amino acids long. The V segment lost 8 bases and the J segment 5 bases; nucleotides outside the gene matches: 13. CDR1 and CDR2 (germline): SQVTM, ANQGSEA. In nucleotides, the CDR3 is TGCAGCTCCCGCAGGACAGGGGGCCTGGGGGAGACCCAGTACTTC. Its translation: CSSRRTGGLGETQYF.

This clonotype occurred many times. This chain's CDR3 is CSVDRSNTIYF. CDR3 DNA: TGCAGCGTTGATAGGTCAAACACCATATATTTT. The chain couples TRBV29-1 to TRBJ1-3; no clear D. Looked up from germline, CDR1 is SQVTM and CDR2 is ANQGSEA. V was cut by 3 bases and J by 6 bases, with 6 bases left in between. The length of the CDR3 is 11 residues. Complete variable domain (other parts from reference TRBV29-1 and TRBJ1-3): SAVISQKPSRDICQRGTSLTIQCQVDSQVTMMFWYRQQPGQSLTLIATANQGSEATYESGFVIDKFPISRPNLTFSTLTVSNMSPEDSSIYLCSVDRSNTIYFGEGSWLTVV.

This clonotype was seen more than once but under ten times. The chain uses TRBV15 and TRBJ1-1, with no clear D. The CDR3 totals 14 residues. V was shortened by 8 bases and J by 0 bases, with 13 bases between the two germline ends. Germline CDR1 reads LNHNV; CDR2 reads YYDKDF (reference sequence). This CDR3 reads CATHHGGMNTEAFF. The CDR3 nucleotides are TGTGCCACCCACCACGGCGGGATGAACACTGAAGCTTTCTTT.

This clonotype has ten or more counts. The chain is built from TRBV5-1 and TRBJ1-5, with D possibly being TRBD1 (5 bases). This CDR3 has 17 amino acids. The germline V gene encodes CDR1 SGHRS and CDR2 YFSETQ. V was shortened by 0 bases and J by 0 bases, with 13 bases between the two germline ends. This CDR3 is CASSLGAGNISNQPQHF. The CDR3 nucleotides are TGCGCCAGCAGCTTGGGGGCAGGGAATATTAGCAATCAGCCCCAGCATTTT.

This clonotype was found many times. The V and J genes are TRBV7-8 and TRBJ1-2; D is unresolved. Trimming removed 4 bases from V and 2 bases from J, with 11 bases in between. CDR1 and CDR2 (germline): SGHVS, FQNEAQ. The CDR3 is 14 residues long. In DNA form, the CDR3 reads TGTGCCAGCAGCTCCCCTAGGGTAAACTATGGCTACACCTTC. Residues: CASSSPRVNYGYTF.

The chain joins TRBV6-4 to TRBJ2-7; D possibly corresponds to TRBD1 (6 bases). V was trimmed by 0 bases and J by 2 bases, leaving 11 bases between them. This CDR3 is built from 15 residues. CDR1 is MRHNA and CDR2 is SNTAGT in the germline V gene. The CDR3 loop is CASSDSYRQAYEQYF. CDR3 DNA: TGTGCCAGCAGTGACTCCTACCGACAGGCCTACGAGCAGTACTTC.

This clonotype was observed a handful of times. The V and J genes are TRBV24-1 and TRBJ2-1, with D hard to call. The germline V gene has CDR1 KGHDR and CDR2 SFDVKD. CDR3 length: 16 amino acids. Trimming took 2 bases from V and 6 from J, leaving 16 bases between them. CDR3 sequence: CATSDSGPRRLNEQFF. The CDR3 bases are TGTGCCACCAGTGATTCCGGGCCTAGACGCCTCAATGAGCAGTTCTTC.